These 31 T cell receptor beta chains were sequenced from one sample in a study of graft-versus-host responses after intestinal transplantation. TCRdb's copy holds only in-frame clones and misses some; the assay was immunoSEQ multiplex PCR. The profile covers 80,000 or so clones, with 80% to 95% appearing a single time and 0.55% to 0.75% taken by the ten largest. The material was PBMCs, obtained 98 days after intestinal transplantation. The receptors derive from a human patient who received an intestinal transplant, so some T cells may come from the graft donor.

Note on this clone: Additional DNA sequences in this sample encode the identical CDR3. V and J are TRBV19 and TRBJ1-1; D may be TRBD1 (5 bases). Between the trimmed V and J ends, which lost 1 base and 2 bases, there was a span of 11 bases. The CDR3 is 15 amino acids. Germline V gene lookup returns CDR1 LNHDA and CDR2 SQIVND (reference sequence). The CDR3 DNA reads TGTGCCAGTAGTATAGTGTCCCAGGGTAACACTGAAGCTTTCTTT. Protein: CASSIVSQGNTEAFF.

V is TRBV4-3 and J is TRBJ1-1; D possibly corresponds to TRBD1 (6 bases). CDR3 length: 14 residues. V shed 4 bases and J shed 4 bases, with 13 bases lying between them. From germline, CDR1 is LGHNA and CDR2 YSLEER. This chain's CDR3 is CASSRGGDSTEAFF. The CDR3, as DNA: TGCGCCAGCAGCCGAGGGGGGGATTCCACTGAAGCTTTCTTT.

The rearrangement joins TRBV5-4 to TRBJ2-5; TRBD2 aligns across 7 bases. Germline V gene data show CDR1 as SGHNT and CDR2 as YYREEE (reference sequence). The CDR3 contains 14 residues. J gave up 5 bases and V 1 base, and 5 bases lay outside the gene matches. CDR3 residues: CASSLIGGGETQYF. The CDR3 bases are TGTGCCAGCAGCTTGATCGGGGGAGGGGAGACCCAGTACTTC.

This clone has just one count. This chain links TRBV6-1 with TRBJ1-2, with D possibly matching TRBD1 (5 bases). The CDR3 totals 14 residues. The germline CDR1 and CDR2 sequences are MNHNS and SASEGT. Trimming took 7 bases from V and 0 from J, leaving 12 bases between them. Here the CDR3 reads CASNRRETNYGYTF. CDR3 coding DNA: TGTGCCAGCAATCGCAGGGAGACTAACTATGGCTACACCTTC.

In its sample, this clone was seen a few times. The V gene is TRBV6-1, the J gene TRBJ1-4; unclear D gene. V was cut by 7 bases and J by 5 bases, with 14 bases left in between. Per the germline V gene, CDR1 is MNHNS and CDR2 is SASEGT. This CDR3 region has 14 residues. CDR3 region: CASTPSPHNEKLFF. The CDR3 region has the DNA TGTGCCAGCACGCCCTCCCCCCACAATGAAAAACTGTTTTTT.

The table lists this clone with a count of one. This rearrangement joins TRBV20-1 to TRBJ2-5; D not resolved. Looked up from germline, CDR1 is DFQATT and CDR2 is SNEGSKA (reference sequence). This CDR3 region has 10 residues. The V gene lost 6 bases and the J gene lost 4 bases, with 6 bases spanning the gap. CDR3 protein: CSAGVETQYF. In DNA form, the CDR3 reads TGCAGTGCGGGTGTAGAGACCCAGTACTTC.

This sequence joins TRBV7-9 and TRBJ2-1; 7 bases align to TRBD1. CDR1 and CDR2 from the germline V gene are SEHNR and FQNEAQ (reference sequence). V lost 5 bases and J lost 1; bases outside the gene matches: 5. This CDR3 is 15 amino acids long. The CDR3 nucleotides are TGTGCCAGCAGCGGGCCGGGACAGTCCTACAATGAGCAGTTCTTC. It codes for CASSGPGQSYNEQFF.

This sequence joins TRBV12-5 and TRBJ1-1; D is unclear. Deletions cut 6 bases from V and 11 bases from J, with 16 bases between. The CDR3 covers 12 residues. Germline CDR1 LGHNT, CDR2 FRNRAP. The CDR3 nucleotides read TGTGCTAGTGGCCAGCGCTCGGGAAGGGCTTTCTTT. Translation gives CASGQRSGRAFF.

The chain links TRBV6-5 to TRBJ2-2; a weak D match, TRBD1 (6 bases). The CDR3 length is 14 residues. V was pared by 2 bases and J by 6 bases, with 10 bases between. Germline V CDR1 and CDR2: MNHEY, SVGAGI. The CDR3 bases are TGTGCCAGCAGTTACGATACAGGGTCCGGGGAGCTGTTTTTT. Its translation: CASSYDTGSGELFF.

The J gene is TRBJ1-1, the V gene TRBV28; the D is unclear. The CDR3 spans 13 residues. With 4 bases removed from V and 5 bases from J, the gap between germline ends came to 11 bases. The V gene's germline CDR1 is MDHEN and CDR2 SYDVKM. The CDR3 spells CASSSGRRTEAFF. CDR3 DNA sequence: TGTGCCAGCAGTTCCGGGAGGCGTACTGAAGCTTTCTTT.

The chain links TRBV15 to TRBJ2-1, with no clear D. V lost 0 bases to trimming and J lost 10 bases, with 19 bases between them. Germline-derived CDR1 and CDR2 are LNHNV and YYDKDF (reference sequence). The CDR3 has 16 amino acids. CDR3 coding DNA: TGTGCCACCAGCAGAGAGGGGATAGGCCAACTGGGGGAGCAGTTCTTC. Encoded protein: CATSREGIGQLGEQFF. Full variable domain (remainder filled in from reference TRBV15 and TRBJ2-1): DAMVIQNPRYQVTQFGKPVTLSCSQTLNHNVMYWYQQKSSQAPKLLFHYYDKDFNNEADTPDNFQSRRPNTSFCFLDIRSPGLGDTAMYLCATSREGIGQLGEQFFGPGTRLTVL.

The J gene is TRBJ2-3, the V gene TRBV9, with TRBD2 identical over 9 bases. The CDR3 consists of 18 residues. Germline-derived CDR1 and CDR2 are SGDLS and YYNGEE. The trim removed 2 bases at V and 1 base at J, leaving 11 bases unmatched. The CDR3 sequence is CASSVGASGTGGTDTQYF. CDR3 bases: TGTGCCAGCAGCGTGGGGGCTAGCGGGACCGGCGGCACAGATACGCAGTATTTT.

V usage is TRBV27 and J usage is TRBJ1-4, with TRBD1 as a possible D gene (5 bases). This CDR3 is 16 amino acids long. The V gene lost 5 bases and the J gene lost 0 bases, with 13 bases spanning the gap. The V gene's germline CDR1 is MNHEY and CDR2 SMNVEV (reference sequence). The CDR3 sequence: CASSGTQGTTNEKLFF. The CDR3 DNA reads TGTGCCAGCAGTGGGACCCAGGGTACAACTAATGAAAAACTGTTTTTT.

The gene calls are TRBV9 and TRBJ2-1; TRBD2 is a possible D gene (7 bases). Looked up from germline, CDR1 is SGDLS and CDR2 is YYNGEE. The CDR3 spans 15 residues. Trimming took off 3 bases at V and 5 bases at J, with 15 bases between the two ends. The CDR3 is CASSASGGAHNEQFF. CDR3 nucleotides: TGTGCCAGCAGCGCTAGTGGGGGGGCCCACAATGAGCAGTTCTTC.

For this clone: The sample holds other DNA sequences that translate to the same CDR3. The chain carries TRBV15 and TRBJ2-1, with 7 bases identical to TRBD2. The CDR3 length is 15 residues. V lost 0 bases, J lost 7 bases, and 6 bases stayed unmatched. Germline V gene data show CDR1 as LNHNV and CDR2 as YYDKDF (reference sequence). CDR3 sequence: CATSRERDYQNEQFF. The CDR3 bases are TGTGCCACCAGCAGAGAAAGGGACTACCAAAATGAGCAGTTCTTC.

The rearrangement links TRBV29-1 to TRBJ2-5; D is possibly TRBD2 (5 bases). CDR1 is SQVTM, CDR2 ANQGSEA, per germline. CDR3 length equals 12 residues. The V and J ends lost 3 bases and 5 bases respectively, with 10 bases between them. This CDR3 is CSVDEGTETQYF. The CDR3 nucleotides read TGCAGCGTTGATGAGGGAACGGAGACCCAGTACTTC.

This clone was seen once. The CDR3 protein is CASSSGREASYNEQFF. The CDR3, as DNA: TGTGCCAGCAGCTCCGGGCGGGAGGCGTCCTACAATGAGCAGTTCTTC. The chain recombines TRBV5-8 with TRBJ2-1; 8 nucleotides agree with TRBD2. With V trimmed by 3 bases and J by 1 base, 6 bases remained unmatched. CDR3 length equals 16 residues. The germline gives CDR1 SGHTS, CDR2 YDEGEE.

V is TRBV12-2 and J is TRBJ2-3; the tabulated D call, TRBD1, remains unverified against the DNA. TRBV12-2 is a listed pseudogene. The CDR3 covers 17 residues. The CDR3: CASRLVVSSQGSDTQYF. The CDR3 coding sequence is TGTGCAAGTCGCTTAGTAGTTTCTTCCCAGGGATCAGATACGCAGTATTTT.

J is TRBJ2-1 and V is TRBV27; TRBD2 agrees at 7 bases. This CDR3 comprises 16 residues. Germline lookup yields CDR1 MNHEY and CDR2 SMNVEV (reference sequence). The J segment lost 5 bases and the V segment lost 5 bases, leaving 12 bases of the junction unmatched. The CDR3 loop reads CASSPPGAGVHNEQFF. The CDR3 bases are TGTGCCAGCAGTCCCCCCGGGGCGGGAGTGCACAATGAGCAGTTCTTC.

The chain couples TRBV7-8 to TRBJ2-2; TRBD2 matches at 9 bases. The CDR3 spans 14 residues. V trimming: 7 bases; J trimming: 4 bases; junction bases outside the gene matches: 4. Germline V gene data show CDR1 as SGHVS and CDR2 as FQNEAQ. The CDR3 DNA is TGTGCCAGCACCGTAGCGGGGGTCACCGGGGAGCTGTTTTTT. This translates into CASTVAGVTGELFF.

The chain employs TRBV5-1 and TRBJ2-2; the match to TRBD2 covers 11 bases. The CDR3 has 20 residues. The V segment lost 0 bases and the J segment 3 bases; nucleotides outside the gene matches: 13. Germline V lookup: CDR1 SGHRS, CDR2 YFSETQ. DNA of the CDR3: TGCGCCAGCAGCTTGGTGCTAGCGGGAGGACCCCGGAGTGACACCGGGGAGCTGTTTTTT. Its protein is CASSLVLAGGPRSDTGELFF.

The CDR3 nucleotides are TGTGCCACAAGAGGGGCTAGCGGGCTCCCCTACAATGAGCAGTTCTTC. Translated, it gives CATRGASGLPYNEQFF. The rearrangement joins TRBV15 to TRBJ2-1; 8 bases fit TRBD2. The V and J ends lost 9 bases and 2 bases, in that order; junction bases with no gene match: 12. From germline, CDR1 is LNHNV and CDR2 YYDKDF (reference sequence). The CDR3 loop spans 16 amino acids. Variable domain in full (rest from reference TRBV15 and TRBJ2-1): DAMVIQNPRYQVTQFGKPVTLSCSQTLNHNVMYWYQQKSSQAPKLLFHYYDKDFNNEADTPDNFQSRRPNTSFCFLDIRSPGLGDTAMYLCATRGASGLPYNEQFFGPGTRLTVL.

This CDR3 is CASSEPRLGHLYNEQFF. CDR3 coding DNA: TGTGCCAGCAGTGAACCTAGATTGGGACACCTTTACAATGAGCAGTTCTTC. The gene calls are TRBV6-1 and TRBJ2-1, with a weak D call TRBD1 (6 bases). Germline CDR1 reads MNHNS; CDR2 reads SASEGT. With 2 bases removed from V and 4 bases from J, the gap between germline ends came to 18 bases. The CDR3 contains 17 residues.

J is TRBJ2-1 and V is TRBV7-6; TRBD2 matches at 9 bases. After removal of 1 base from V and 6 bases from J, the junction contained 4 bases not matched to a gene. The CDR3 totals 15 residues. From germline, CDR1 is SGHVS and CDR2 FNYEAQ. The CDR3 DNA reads TGTGCCAGCAGCTTAGTATCTAGCGGGACCAATGAGCAGTTCTTC. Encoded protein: CASSLVSSGTNEQFF.

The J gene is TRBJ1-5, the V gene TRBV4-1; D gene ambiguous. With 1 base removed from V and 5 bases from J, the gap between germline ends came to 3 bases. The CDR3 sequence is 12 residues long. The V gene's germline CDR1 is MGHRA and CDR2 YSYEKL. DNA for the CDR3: TGCGCCAGCAGCCAAGGGGATCAGCCCCAGCATTTT. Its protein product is CASSQGDQPQHF.

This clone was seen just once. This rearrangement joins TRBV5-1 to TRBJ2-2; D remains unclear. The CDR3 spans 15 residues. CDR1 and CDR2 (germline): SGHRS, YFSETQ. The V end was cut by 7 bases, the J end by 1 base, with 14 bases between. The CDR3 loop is CASHAPGGNTGELFF. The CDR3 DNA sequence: TGCGCCAGCCACGCCCCCGGTGGGAACACCGGGGAGCTGTTTTTT.

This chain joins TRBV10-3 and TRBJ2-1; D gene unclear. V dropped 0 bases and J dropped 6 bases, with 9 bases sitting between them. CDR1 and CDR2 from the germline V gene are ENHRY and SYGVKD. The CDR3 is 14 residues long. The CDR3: CAISESEVPNEQFF. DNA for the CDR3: TGTGCCATCAGTGAGTCTGAGGTCCCCAATGAGCAGTTCTTC.

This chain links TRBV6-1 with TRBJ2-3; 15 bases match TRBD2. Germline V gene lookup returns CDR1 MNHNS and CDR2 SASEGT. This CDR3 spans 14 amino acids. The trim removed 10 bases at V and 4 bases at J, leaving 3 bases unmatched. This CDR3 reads CATGLAGGPDTQYF. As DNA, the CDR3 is TGTGCCACGGGACTAGCGGGAGGCCCAGATACGCAGTATTTT.

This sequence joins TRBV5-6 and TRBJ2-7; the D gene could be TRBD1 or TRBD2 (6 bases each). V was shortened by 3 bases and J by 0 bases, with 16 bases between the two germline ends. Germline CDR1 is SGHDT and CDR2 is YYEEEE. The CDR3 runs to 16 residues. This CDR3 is CASSYGGGGDSYEQYF. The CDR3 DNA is TGTGCCAGCAGCTATGGAGGGGGAGGAGACTCCTACGAGCAGTACTTC.

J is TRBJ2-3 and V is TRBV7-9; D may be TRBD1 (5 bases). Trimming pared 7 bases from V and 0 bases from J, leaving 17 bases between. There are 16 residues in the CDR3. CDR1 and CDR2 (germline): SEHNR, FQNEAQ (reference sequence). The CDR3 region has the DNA TGTGCCAGCATCCCGACAGAGCAAACTAGCACAGATACGCAGTATTTT. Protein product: CASIPTEQTSTDTQYF. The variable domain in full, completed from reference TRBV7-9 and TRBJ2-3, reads DTGVSQNPRHKITKRGQNVTFRCDPISEHNRLYWYRQTLGQGPEFLTYFQNEAQLEKSRLLSDRFSAERPKGSFSTLEIQRTEQGDSAMYLCASIPTEQTSTDTQYFGPGTRLTVL.

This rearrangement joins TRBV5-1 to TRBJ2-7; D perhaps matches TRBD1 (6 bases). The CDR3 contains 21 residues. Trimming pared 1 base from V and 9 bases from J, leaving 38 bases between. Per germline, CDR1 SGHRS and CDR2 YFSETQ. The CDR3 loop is CASSLIPHNAYRDPNPTRQYF. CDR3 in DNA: TGCGCCAGCAGCTTGATTCCCCATAACGCATACAGGGACCCCAATCCTACGAGGCAGTACTTC.